Presented here are 24 T cell receptor beta chains from one specimen sequenced in a study of cytomegalovirus exposure and HLA in healthy donors. Use of 60 Vbeta and 13 Jbeta primers characterized the PCR. Sequenced by immunoSEQ multiplex PCR; TCRdb stores in-frame clones only, minus some. The data show about 130,000 clones, about 80% seen once. The sequenced sample consisted of PBMCs. The receptor set was obtained from a man aged 40-50 years in good health and CMV-seronegative.

CDR3 DNA: TGTGCCAGCAGCTTAGCCGAAGGGACAGTAAATCAGCCCCAGCATTTT. This gives the protein CASSLAEGTVNQPQHF. This rearrangement joins TRBV11-2 to TRBJ1-5; 7 bases match TRBD1. CDR3 size: 16 residues. V lost 1 base, J lost 4 bases, and 7 bases stayed unmatched. Germline V gives CDR1 SGHAT, CDR2 FQNNGV.

V and J are TRBV27 and TRBJ2-1; TRBD1 aligns across 11 bases. The CDR3 extends over 15 amino acids. The germline gives CDR1 MNHEY, CDR2 SMNVEV (reference sequence). Losses at the gene ends were 9 bases for V and 3 bases for J; bases not matched to a gene: 7. The DNA for the CDR3 is TGTGCCAGTAGCTCCGGGACAGGGGGCTACAATGAGCAGTTCTTC. It is translated as CASSSGTGGYNEQFF.

The chain is built from TRBV7-9 and TRBJ2-5; TRBD2 is a possible D gene (6 bases). The V and J ends lost 4 bases and 0 bases respectively, with 9 bases between them. CDR1 is SEHNR and CDR2 is FQNEAQ in the germline V gene (reference sequence). The CDR3 sequence is 14 residues long. The CDR3 DNA is TGTGCCAGCAGCTCGGGGGACTACCAAGAGACCCAGTACTTC. Its translation is CASSSGDYQETQYF. Filled out from reference TRBV7-9 and TRBJ2-5, the complete variable domain reads DTGVSQNPRHKITKRGQNVTFRCDPISEHNRLYWYRQTLGQGPEFLTYFQNEAQLEKSRLLSDRFSAERPKGSFSTLEIQRTEQGDSAMYLCASSSGDYQETQYFGPGTRLLVL.

The J gene is TRBJ2-7, the V gene TRBV5-6, with 7 bases that match TRBD1. This CDR3 contains 15 residues. Losses at the gene ends were 3 bases for V and 3 bases for J; bases not matched to a gene: 9. CDR1 SGHDT and CDR2 YYEEEE come from the germline V gene. The CDR3 spells CASSSLRQGDYEQYF. The CDR3 coding sequence is TGTGCCAGCAGCTCACTCCGACAGGGAGACTACGAGCAGTACTTC.

The chain recombines TRBV5-4 with TRBJ1-5; no firm D call. Between the trimmed V and J ends, which lost 4 bases and 0 bases, there was a span of 11 bases. Germline CDR1 reads SGHNT; CDR2 reads YYREEE (reference sequence). This CDR3 region has 15 residues. CDR3 in DNA: TGTGCCAGCAGCAAGGGAGGTTATAGCAATCAGCCCCAGCATTTT. Translated: CASSKGGYSNQPQHF.

This chain uses TRBV19 with TRBJ1-2, with D tentatively TRBD1 (6 bases). The CDR3 consists of 13 residues. Germline loops: CDR1 LNHDA, CDR2 SQIVND (reference sequence). The V end was cut by 7 bases, the J end by 7 bases, with 16 bases between. The CDR3 region is CASNQPGQFGYTF. CDR3 DNA: TGTGCCAGTAATCAACCGGGACAATTTGGCTACACCTTC.

The chain employs TRBV7-8 and TRBJ2-5; a possible D gene is TRBD2 (6 bases). CDR3 size: 14 residues. The V gene's germline CDR1 is SGHVS and CDR2 FQNEAQ. V lost 3 bases to trimming and J lost 2 bases, with 10 bases between them. The CDR3 nucleotides read TGTGCCAGCAGCTTTGCCCGGGGGCAAGAGACCCAGTACTTC. It encodes CASSFARGQETQYF. The full variable domain, in which reference TRBV7-8 and TRBJ2-5 provide the parts outside the CDR3, is GAGVSQSPRYKVAKRGQDVALRCDPISGHVSLFWYQQALGQGPEFLTYFQNEAQLDKSGLPSDRFFAERPEGSVSTLKIQRTQQEDSAVYLCASSFARGQETQYFGPGTRLLVL.

J is TRBJ1-5 and V is TRBV10-3; TRBD1 matches at 7 bases. J lost 5 bases, V lost 9 bases, and 7 bases had no gene match. Germline CDR1 reads ENHRY; CDR2 reads SYGVKD. The CDR3 extends over 13 amino acids. The CDR3 DNA reads as TGTGCCATTGGGACAGAGTCTCATCAGCCCCAGCATTTT. Its protein is CAIGTESHQPQHF.

The chain is built from TRBV7-8 and TRBJ1-5; 7 nucleotides align to TRBD1. This CDR3 comprises 16 residues. The V gene end was trimmed by 0 bases and the J gene end by 4 bases; junction bases not matched to a gene: 6. The germline V gene has CDR1 SGHVS and CDR2 FQNEAQ. The CDR3 nucleotides read TGTGCCAGCAGCTTAGCCGCCGGGACAGTTAATCAGCCCCAGCATTTT. It encodes CASSLAAGTVNQPQHF. Variable domain in full (rest from reference TRBV7-8 and TRBJ1-5): GAGVSQSPRYKVAKRGQDVALRCDPISGHVSLFWYQQALGQGPEFLTYFQNEAQLDKSGLPSDRFFAERPEGSVSTLKIQRTQQEDSAVYLCASSLAAGTVNQPQHFGDGTRLSIL.

This chain links TRBV6-6 with TRBJ1-2; possibly TRBD1 for D (5 bases). CDR3 length: 14 residues. The ends were cut back, 8 bases at V and 6 bases at J, with 19 bases in the middle. Looked up from germline, CDR1 is MNHNY and CDR2 is SVGAGI (reference sequence). CDR3 residues: CASLVFPREDGYTF. The DNA of the CDR3 is TGTGCCAGCCTAGTATTTCCCAGGGAGGATGGCTACACCTTC.

This chain links TRBV6-4 with TRBJ2-2, with a tentative D call TRBD1 (5 bases). The germline V and J ends were trimmed by 2 bases and 5 bases, with 9 bases remaining between them. The CDR3 loop spans 14 amino acids. The germline CDR1 and CDR2 sequences are MRHNA and SNTAGT. CDR3 loop: CASSDRGRTGELFF. CDR3 coding DNA: TGTGCCAGCAGTGACAGGGGAAGAACCGGGGAGCTGTTTTTT.

For the CDR3, the DNA is TGTGCCAGCTCACCACTCGCCGGGGGTATCACAGATACGCAGTATTTT. Protein sequence: CASSPLAGGITDTQYF. The chain uses TRBV18 and TRBJ2-3; the D gene is possibly TRBD2 (6 bases). The CDR3 sequence is 16 residues long. The germline CDR1 and CDR2 sequences are KGHSH and LQKENI. Trimming cost V 1 base and J 2 bases, with 13 bases left between them.

V gene TRBV9 combines with J gene TRBJ2-3; 8 positions match TRBD1. The length of the CDR3 is 16 residues. CDR1 is SGDLS, CDR2 YYNGEE, per germline. V lost 1 base, J lost 2 bases, and 6 bases stayed unmatched. The CDR3 protein is CASSVPTGGPTDTQYF. For the CDR3, the DNA is TGTGCCAGCAGCGTACCCACAGGGGGGCCCACAGATACGCAGTATTTT.

The chain carries TRBV11-2 and TRBJ1-2; D remains unclear. Germline assignment: CDR1 SGHAT and CDR2 FQNNGV. V was clipped by 2 bases and J by 0 bases, with 13 bases between them. The CDR3 is made up of 16 amino acids. CDR3 nucleotides: TGTGCCAGCAGCTTAAAGCGGGCAGGAGCTAACTATGGCTACACCTTC. Protein product: CASSLKRAGANYGYTF. Combining the CDR3 with reference TRBV11-2 and TRBJ1-2 gives the whole variable domain EAGVAQSPRYKIIEKRQSVAFWCNPISGHATLYWYQQILGQGPKLLIQFQNNGVVDDSQLPKDRFSAERLKGVDSTLKIQPAKLEDSAVYLCASSLKRAGANYGYTFGSGTRLTVV.

V usage is TRBV25-1 and J usage is TRBJ1-4; 8 bases are a match to TRBD1. V lost 5 bases, J lost 8 bases, and 7 bases stayed unmatched. This CDR3 is built from 14 residues. Per the germline V gene, CDR1 is MGHDK and CDR2 is SYGVNS. The CDR3 nucleotides are TGTGCCAGCAGTCGGGCAGGGGGCGTAGAAAAACTGTTTTTT. Translating it yields CASSRAGGVEKLFF.

The rearrangement links TRBV9 to TRBJ1-1; tentatively, D is TRBD1 (6 bases). The CDR3 spans 17 residues. Looked up from germline, CDR1 is SGDLS and CDR2 is YYNGEE. Trimming took 3 bases from V and 1 from J, leaving 19 bases between them. The CDR3 here is CASSARQVLGTNTEAFF. The CDR3 DNA is TGTGCCAGCAGCGCACGACAGGTTCTCGGGACGAACACTGAAGCTTTCTTT.

The chain joins TRBV5-1 to TRBJ2-6; no clear D gene. The V and J ends lost 0 bases and 4 bases respectively, with 8 bases between them. Germline V CDR1 and CDR2: SGHRS, YFSETQ. This CDR3 contains 15 residues. The DNA for the CDR3 is TGCGCCAGCAGCTTGGCAGTGGTGGGGGCCAACGTCCTGACTTTC. The encoded protein is CASSLAVVGANVLTF. Complete variable domain (other parts from reference TRBV5-1 and TRBJ2-6): KAGVTQTPRYLIKTRGQQVTLSCSPISGHRSVSWYQQTPGQGLQFLFEYFSETQRNKGNFPGRFSGRQFSNSRSEMNVSTLELGDSALYLCASSLAVVGANVLTFGAGSRLTVL.

This clone appeared once. V usage is TRBV4-2 and J usage is TRBJ2-2; possible D gene TRBD1, 6 bases. Trimming took 0 bases from V and 5 from J, leaving 7 bases between them. Germline CDR1 and CDR2: LGHNA and YNFKEQ. The CDR3 has 14 amino acids. This CDR3 reads CASSQDQGTGELFF. As DNA, the CDR3 is TGTGCCAGCAGCCAAGATCAGGGGACCGGGGAGCTGTTTTTT.

Concerning this clone: One end of the junction varies from germline; a read error may be responsible. V gene TRBV2 combines with J gene TRBJ1-2, with D hard to call. Germline CDR1 SNHLY, CDR2 FYNNEI. The CDR3 has 13 amino acids. CDR3 sequence reads: CAGSEVPIYGYTF. CDR3 nucleotides: TGTGCCGGCAGTGAGGTACCTATCTATGGCTACACCTTC.

This clone was detected only a few times. This chain connects TRBV6-4 to TRBJ2-3, with D tentatively TRBD1 (6 bases). V lost 3 bases, J lost 1 base, and 8 bases lay in between. Germline lookup yields CDR1 MRHNA and CDR2 SNTAGT. The CDR3 extends over 14 amino acids. Written as DNA, the CDR3 is TGTGCCAGCAGTGAATGGACAGGCACAGATACGCAGTATTTT. It yields the protein CASSEWTGTDTQYF.

As regards this clone: Compared with germline, one end of the junction differs, possibly owing to a read error. V is TRBV7-9 and J is TRBJ2-3, with a tentative D call TRBD1 (6 bases). CDR1 SEHNR and CDR2 FQNEAQ come from the germline V gene (reference sequence). This CDR3 is 16 amino acids long. Here the CDR3 reads CTSSSPLGASTDTQYF. Written as DNA, the CDR3 is TGTACCAGCAGCTCCCCATTGGGGGCTAGCACAGATACGCAGTATTTT.

CDR3 sequence: CASSSVPNYGYTF. The CDR3 nucleotides read TGCGCCAGCAGCTCAGTGCCTAACTATGGCTACACCTTC. The rearrangement links TRBV5-1 to TRBJ1-2; D remains ambiguous. The CDR3 consists of 13 residues. V lost 3 bases and J 0 bases, leaving 6 bases between the germline ends. CDR1 and CDR2 from the germline V gene are SGHRS and YFSETQ.

The genes are TRBV25-1 and TRBJ2-5; TRBD2 is a possible D gene (6 bases). V lost 2 bases to trimming and J lost 1 base, with 8 bases between them. The CDR3 is made up of 14 amino acids. Per the germline V gene, CDR1 is MGHDK and CDR2 is SYGVNS. CDR3 sequence reads: CASSERGFQETQYF. The CDR3 coding sequence is TGTGCCAGCAGTGAACGGGGGTTCCAAGAGACCCAGTACTTC.

The chain employs TRBV19 and TRBJ1-5; D remains ambiguous. In germline, CDR1 is LNHDA, CDR2 SQIVND (reference sequence). The CDR3 spans 13 residues. V shed 7 bases and J shed 7 bases, with 14 bases lying between them. The CDR3 bases are TGTGCCAGTACGGAACAGCCCGGACAGCCCCAGCATTTT. Encoded protein: CASTEQPGQPQHF.